This T cell receptor (beta chain) came from a study of cytomegalovirus exposure and HLA in healthy donors (dated by TCRdb to about 2017). Turning to the overall study: According to an earlier analysis of around 600 of the donors, 150 million to 200 million T cells yielded 117 million unique TCR beta sequences and about 300 Gb of sequence data. A later genetic analysis took genome-wide SNP genotypes for about 55% of the 666 donors and used that subset as a discovery cohort. The study combined high-throughput TCR immunosequencing, statistical association of individual TCRs with disease status, and machine learning to predict cytomegalovirus infection status. The T cell repertoires of several hundred subjects were profiled by immunosequencing and related to cytomegalovirus serostatus. The later analysis used no new phenotypic data to find candidate immune exposures, relying instead on TCR beta sequences and their occurrence across donors. Along with the approximately 600-subject first cohort, a separate validation cohort of 120 different subjects was used. Donor age, sex, ethnicity and CMV serostatus were collected together with the repertoire data. The genetic ancestry cluster associated with self-reported Caucasian donors included roughly 84% of the roughly 380 genotyped donors. The study aimed to test whether cataloging public T cell receptors could reveal signatures of past pathogen exposure. An earlier analysis of fewer than 750 of the donors used high-throughput TCR beta sequencing to judge whether each TCR beta V gene segment behaved as functional or pseudogenic. All discovery cohort repertoires had been generated on a single sequencing platform. The number of typed donors differed by locus: 629-630 for A, B, C, DRB1 and DQB1; approximately 520 for DQA1; approximately 610 for DPA1; and some 470 for DPB1. On average, about 200,000 unique TCR beta nucleotide sequences were sequenced per donor among 398 genotyped donors of the cohort, with 15% to 20% of those sequences being non-productive. HLA typing included class I and class II loci at four-digit resolution. About five DR-DQ haplotypes were treated as single units for association and clustering because of strong linkage in the cohort. Roughly 320 gigabases of sequencing data and around 80 million unique TCR sequences made up an early release that covered fewer than 650 HLA-typed donors. In a later analysis, previously published TCR beta repertoires from 670 or so donors were re-analyzed and high-resolution HLA genotyping was added so that TCR occurrence patterns could be studied.

In total, approximately 610 healthy bone marrow donors made up the cohort. Cohort members were all nominally healthy when sampled, although unrecorded immune exposures were likely present. The donor was CMV seropositive and was included in the group of approximately 310 seropositive cohort members. Each donor provided a peripheral blood sample, and peripheral blood mononuclear cells were used for TCR beta sequencing. The Qiagen DNeasy Blood Extraction Kit was used to extract genomic DNA from the blood cell samples. The CDR3 holds 15 amino acids from the cysteine to the phenylalanine. Only the CDR3 portion is preserved as DNA: 45 bases, with reading frame beginning at the first base. From a lookup of the germline V gene, CDR1 and CDR2 are MNHEY and SVGAGI. A distance of 9 bases separates the germline ends of V and J, which lose 0 bases and 4 bases respectively. A remark on this clone: The specificity of this receptor is unknown. There are no base qualities to consult, and no much larger clone falls within one base.

The library relied on the immunoSEQ multiplex PCR assay. For the multiplex PCR, a mixture combining 60 forward primers for TCR Vbeta segments and 13 reverse primers for TCR Jbeta segments was used. The CDR3 region of rearranged TCR beta genes was amplified from genomic DNA with a multiplex PCR assay. Amplified TCR beta libraries were sequenced as 87-base-pair reads on the Illumina HiSeq System. In the authors' own workflow: A later analysis counted about 76 million unique TCR beta chains across the 640 or so repertoires, and some 11 million of these chains were shared by at least two donors. Raw reads were error-corrected and collapsed into unique sequences by a nearest-neighbor algorithm in which closely related sequences were merged to remove PCR and sequencing errors. V, D and J gene segments were assigned by aligning CDR3 sequences to IMGT reference sequences. Each retained sequence needed at least a six-nucleotide match to both a V gene segment and a J gene segment. A rearrangement was called productive if the CDR3 had no stop codons and remained in frame with V and J, and every other rearrangement was called non-productive. Following IMGT convention, CDR3 was defined as the stretch from the second conserved V-encoded cysteine to the conserved J-encoded phenylalanine. The earlier analysis of 587 of the donors excluded any sequence lacking an unambiguous match to a single V gene segment. An earlier analysis of 587 of the donors called V segments functional above 56.7% productive rearrangements and segregating when the between-donor standard deviation exceeded 5%. A statistical classification framework was built for diagnosing cytomegalovirus status from the catalog of TCR beta chain sequences. A later analysis assigned V and J genes by comparing TCR nucleotide sequences with IMGT/GENE-DB human TR gene sequences. In a later analysis, CDR3 sequences and most-parsimonious VDJ recombination scenarios were assigned using the TCRdist pipeline. A later analysis defined each TCR beta chain by its CDR3 amino acid sequence plus V-gene family, and excluded reads lacking a unique V-gene family. To address suspected cross-contamination and a sequencing artifact, a later analysis removed 592 highly shared, low-generation-probability nucleotide sequences. A later analysis calculated a clonal expansion index for each public chain from normalized within-repertoire ranks of inferred template counts. A later analysis computed generation probabilities with a VDJ recombination model fitted to out-of-frame rearrangements, and checked the results against IGoR. In a later analysis, TCR-TCR, TCR-HLA and TCR-CMV co-occurrence was scored with hypergeometric tests, and a repertoire-size bias correction was applied to TCR pairs. To estimate false discovery rates, a later analysis permuted the HLA or CMV assignments 20 times. In a later analysis, co-occurring TCRs were grouped using DBSCAN, and TCRdist sequence similarity was added for clustering within HLA-allele-positive subsets. Repertoires with fewer than 30,000 or more than 120,000 public chains, plus five repertoires with anomalous nucleotide sharing, were excluded from co-occurrence clustering. The source is immuneACCESS, and TCRdb retained only in-frame sequences with V and J called. Part of the clones is not carried over; for the studies checked, unresolved V genes explain less than half of this, and the remainder is unexplained. D and trimming were read from the DNA, whereas the V and J calls and clone size are those reported in that table. A total of 150,000 to 200,000 clones appear in this sample, roughly 80% of them only once. Jointly, the top ten make up around 6.1% of the sample.

Overall results and qualifications from the work: At a false discovery rate of 0.05, a later analysis linked 16,951 TCR beta sequences to specific HLA alleles. Over 15 rarely observed V segments, including chromosome 9 orphons, were excluded from the earlier analysis of about 600 of the donors because counts were too low. Because HLA typing was unavailable for some donors at each locus, only the typed subset was used in association tests. A cluster of highly shared sequence variants was judged likely to be a technical artifact of the sequencing pipeline. The 87-base-pair reads could not distinguish some IMGT-functional V segments, including TRBV6-2 and TRBV6-3, so those segments were excluded. In vitro tests confirmed that a few of the cytomegalovirus-associated TCR beta chains recognize cytomegalovirus antigens. CMV serostatus was the only immune exposure information available for the cohort. The study listed over 150 TCR beta chains as associated with cytomegalovirus. Linkage disequilibrium might explain the correlated functional status among segregating V segments, but an unknown experimental factor could not be excluded. An association between a missense DCLRE1C variant and V-gene and J-gene trimming of TCR beta chains was found in a later genetic analysis and replicated in an independent cohort. A later analysis found that TCR association rates varied across HLA loci, with DRB1 alleles showing the most associated TCRs and HLA-C alleles the fewest. Across donors, most TCR sequences were observed very rarely, whereas some public TCRs were present in many individuals. In a later analysis, HLA-associated TCR beta chains were found to be more clonally expanded and to have lower generation probabilities than equally common non-associated chains. According to a later analysis, parvovirus B19, influenza, CMV and Epstein-Barr virus appeared linked to several top co-occurrence clusters. The authors suggested that the approach could potentially be generalized to other disease states and immunological phenotypes. The presence/absence analyses assumed that sequencing depth was roughly uniform across donors, and that assumption may not be true. In a later analysis, most CMV-associated TCR beta chains were found to appear HLA-restricted, with HLA associations seemingly driven largely by CMV exposure. The classifier was reported to diagnose cytomegalovirus status with high specificity and sensitivity in both the original cohort and the validation cohort. Strong co-occurrence of HLA alleles, especially DR and DQ, made assigning TCR associations to individual alleles difficult. A later genetic analysis reported fewer N-insertions in productive TCRs among donors in an Asian-associated ancestry cluster than the roughly 690-donor mean. In this cohort, only TCR beta chains were sequenced, and detectable features were limited by the absence of alpha or paired-chain data. A further reported finding was that TCR beta sequences accurately predicted the HLA-A and HLA-B alleles for most subjects in the first cohort. An earlier analysis of approximately 570 of the donors showed that most TCR beta V segments appeared in productive rearrangements either about 90% or about 30% of the time, which broadly matched IMGT annotations.

This TCR was sampled from a young woman in good health and CMV-seropositive. The chain employs TRBV6-5 and TRBJ2-2; TRBD1 is a weak D gene call, 5 bases matching. Sequenced sample: PBMCs. The DNA reads TGTGCCAGCAGTTACTCCCAGGGTAGCACCGGGGAGCTGTTTTTT. Its protein product is CASSYSQGSTGELFF.